Below, 30 T cell receptor beta chains from the same sample are listed, as sequenced in a study of T cell responses to AZD1222 COVID-19 vaccine. Using immunoSEQ multiplex PCR, the repertoire was profiled, and TCRdb retains in-frame clones only, with some absent. Found here are 150,000 to 200,000 clones, approximately 92% of them singletons; the top ten hold 6.9%. Sequencing was performed on peripheral blood, taken on day 0 of AZD1222 vaccination. These receptors all stem from an adult in good health.

The V and J genes are TRBV5-4 and TRBJ1-5, with TRBD1 as a possible D gene (6 bases). The CDR3 is 17 residues long. Between the trimmed V and J ends, which lost 3 bases and 4 bases, there was a span of 20 bases. The germline V gene has CDR1 SGHNT and CDR2 YYREEE (reference sequence). The CDR3 nucleotides read TGTGCCAGCAGCTCCAGGGACGCGGGGGGGCTTAATCAGCCCCAGCATTTT. Amino acids: CASSSRDAGGLNQPQHF.

The gene calls are TRBV5-1 and TRBJ1-2; 8 nucleotides agree with TRBD1. The CDR3 loop spans 13 amino acids. Germline V gene sequence: CDR1 SGHRS, CDR2 YFSETQ. J gave up 9 bases and V 1 base, and 5 bases lay outside the gene matches. The CDR3: CASSLTDRGSYTF. CDR3 nucleotide sequence: TGCGCCAGCAGCTTGACTGACAGGGGTAGCTACACCTTC.

The chain carries TRBV5-4 and TRBJ2-7; TRBD1 agrees at 11 bases. Looked up from germline, CDR1 is SGHNT and CDR2 is YYREEE (reference sequence). With 4 bases clipped from V and 5 bases from J, the junction kept 11 bases outside the gene matches. The CDR3 loop spans 16 amino acids. The CDR3 nucleotides read TGTGCCAGCAGCGAGACGACCGGACAGGGGGCGAACGAGCAGTACTTC. Amino acid sequence: CASSETTGQGANEQYF. Supplemented by reference TRBV5-4 and TRBJ2-7, the full variable domain reads ETGVTQSPTHLIKTRGQQVTLRCSSQSGHNTVSWYQQALGQGPQFIFQYYREEENGRGNFPPRFSGLQFPNYSSELNVNALELDDSALYLCASSETTGQGANEQYFGPGTRLTVT.

The rearrangement joins TRBV10-1 to TRBJ2-6; D perhaps matches TRBD1 (7 bases). The germline V gene has CDR1 WNHNN and CDR2 SYGVQD (reference sequence). CDR3 length equals 12 residues. V was shortened by 10 bases and J by 8 bases, with 12 bases between the two germline ends. The CDR3 protein is CATAGGPNVLTF. The CDR3 nucleotides read TGCGCCACGGCAGGGGGGCCCAACGTCCTGACTTTC.

The chain couples TRBV2 to TRBJ2-7; TRBD2 agrees at 8 bases. The CDR3 runs 19 residues. Per germline, CDR1 SNHLY and CDR2 FYNNEI. Here the CDR3 reads CAGTSKRWGGAGQVDEQYF. For the CDR3, the DNA is TGTGCTGGGACTAGTAAGAGGTGGGGGGGCGCCGGACAAGTGGACGAGCAGTACTTC.

The chain couples TRBV10-3 to TRBJ2-3; 12 nucleotides line up with TRBD2. The junction had 6 bases not matched to a gene; V was cut back by 2 bases and J by 3 bases. Looked up from germline, CDR1 is ENHRY and CDR2 is SYGVKD. The CDR3 contains 17 residues. CDR3 bases: TGTGCCATCAGTGAGCCCAGACTAGCGGGGGAGACAGATACGCAGTATTTT. Amino acids: CAISEPRLAGETDTQYF.

J is TRBJ2-1 and V is TRBV6-5; maybe TRBD2 (5 bases). This CDR3 has 12 amino acids. V lost 9 bases and J lost 10, with 16 bases in between. Germline CDR1 MNHEY, CDR2 SVGAGI. CDR3 nucleotides: TGTGCCAGTAGAGGGCCCCTCAAGGAGCAGTTCTTC. This gives the protein CASRGPLKEQFF.

V usage is TRBV6-2 or TRBV6-3 and J usage is TRBJ2-7, with D maybe TRBD2 (5 bases). Deletions cut 1 base from V and 3 bases from J, with 7 bases between. Germline loops: CDR1 MNHEY, CDR2 SVGEGT. This CDR3 is 13 amino acids long. CDR3 amino acids: CASSYYAGYEQYV. CDR3 DNA sequence: TGTGCCAGCAGTTACTATGCGGGCTACGAGCAGTACGTC.

The chain is built from TRBV11-2 and TRBJ1-5; D remains unclear. The CDR3 has 15 residues. CDR1 is SGHAT and CDR2 is FQNNGV in the germline V gene. The germline V and J ends were trimmed by 2 bases and 4 bases, with 12 bases remaining between them. The CDR3 protein is CASSLPFTCNQPQHF. Here the CDR3 DNA reads TGTGCCAGCAGCTTACCCTTCACTTGTAATCAGCCCCAGCATTTT.

The chain has TRBV6-5 and TRBJ1-6; a weak D match, TRBD1 (5 bases). Germline V lookup: CDR1 MNHEY, CDR2 SVGAGI. V was shortened by 4 bases and J by 1 base, with 11 bases between the two germline ends. The CDR3 sequence is 16 residues long. This chain's CDR3 is CASSSEQVSYNSPLHF. CDR3 sequence (DNA): TGTGCCAGCAGTTCCGAACAGGTTTCCTATAATTCACCCCTCCACTTT.

This chain connects TRBV5-1 to TRBJ2-1, with a weak D call TRBD1 (5 bases). The CDR3 is 16 residues long. Germline V lookup: CDR1 SGHRS, CDR2 YFSETQ. V was shortened by 0 bases and J by 6 bases, with 16 bases between the two germline ends. The DNA of the CDR3 is TGCGCCAGCAGCTTGGTACGACTGGGTAGGGGCAATGAGCAGTTCTTC. Amino acids: CASSLVRLGRGNEQFF.

The J gene is TRBJ1-3, the V gene TRBV6-5; a possible D gene is TRBD1 (5 bases). Trimming removed 6 bases from V and 0 bases from J, with 12 bases in between. Germline V gene sequence: CDR1 MNHEY, CDR2 SVGAGI. The CDR3 extends over 15 amino acids. DNA of the CDR3: TGTGCCAGCAGCTTGATAGGGGACTCTGGAAACACCATATATTTT. Protein product: CASSLIGDSGNTIYF.

The chain has TRBV3-1 (or the pseudogene TRBV3-2) and TRBJ1-1; weak D call: TRBD1 (6 bases). Trimming pared 1 base from V and 4 bases from J, leaving 10 bases between. The CDR3 loop spans 14 amino acids. Germline CDR1 LGHDT, CDR2 YNNKEL (reference sequence). CDR3 amino acids: CASSQARGGTEAFF. CDR3 bases: TGTGCCAGCAGCCAAGCCAGAGGGGGCACTGAAGCTTTCTTT.

This chain uses TRBV12-5 with TRBJ2-3; unclear D gene. Germline V gene data show CDR1 as LGHNT and CDR2 as FRNRAP. The CDR3 extends over 12 amino acids. Trimming pared 10 bases from V and 8 bases from J, leaving 16 bases between. The CDR3 loop is CATRAQEGTQYF. The DNA for the CDR3 is TGTGCTACCAGAGCCCAAGAAGGTACGCAGTATTTT.

The genes are TRBV24-1 and TRBJ2-1; 10 bases line up with TRBD2. CDR3 length: 19 amino acids. Per the germline V gene, CDR1 is KGHDR and CDR2 is SFDVKD. V trimming: 1 base; J trimming: 2 bases; junction bases outside the gene matches: 10. The DNA of the CDR3 is TGTGCCACCAGTGATTTACCCCACAGACTAGCGGGTGCCTACAATGAGCAGTTCTTC. Amino acid sequence: CATSDLPHRLAGAYNEQFF.

The chain carries TRBV4-1 and TRBJ2-1, with D possibly being TRBD1 (5 bases). Trimming stripped 0 bases from V and 8 bases from J, with 11 bases between. The CDR3 is 14 residues long. Germline V gives CDR1 MGHRA, CDR2 YSYEKL. Written as DNA, the CDR3 is TGCGCCAGCAGCCAAGAAGGACATTTCGATGAGCAGTTCTTC. Its translation is CASSQEGHFDEQFF.

The chain links TRBV10-1 to TRBJ1-2, with a tentative D call TRBD1 (6 bases). Trimming pared 6 bases from V and 4 bases from J, leaving 18 bases between. The CDR3 sequence is 15 residues long. Germline V gives CDR1 WNHNN, CDR2 SYGVQD (reference sequence). CDR3 protein: CASRGWTAWIYGYTF. The CDR3 DNA reads TGCGCCAGCAGGGGGTGGACAGCTTGGATCTATGGCTACACCTTC.

This clone was picked up one time. The gene calls are TRBV24-1 and TRBJ1-5; a weak D match, TRBD1 (5 bases). The CDR3 length is 19 residues. Trimming cost V 2 bases and J 1 base, with 20 bases left between them. Germline loops: CDR1 KGHDR, CDR2 SFDVKD. DNA of the CDR3: TGTGCCACCAGTGATTCTAGCGGAAGGCCCGGGACGAGCAATCAGCCCCAGCATTTT. It yields the protein CATSDSSGRPGTSNQPQHF.

This chain connects TRBV19 to TRBJ1-1; 9 bases line up with TRBD1. J gave up 6 bases and V 7 bases, and 9 bases lay outside the gene matches. The CDR3 loop spans 14 amino acids. In germline, CDR1 is LNHDA, CDR2 SQIVND (reference sequence). CDR3 sequence reads: CASNRDRVSPEAFF. The CDR3 region has the DNA TGTGCCAGTAATCGGGACAGGGTTTCTCCTGAAGCTTTCTTT.

This rearrangement joins TRBV3-1 (or the pseudogene TRBV3-2) to TRBJ2-7, with D hard to call. V was trimmed by 1 base and J by 0 bases, leaving 19 bases between them. The CDR3 length is 18 residues. Germline V gives CDR1 LGHDT, CDR2 YNNKEL (reference sequence). This chain's CDR3 is CASSQGVTTWAFSYEQYF. The CDR3 region has the DNA TGTGCCAGCAGCCAAGGCGTAACAACGTGGGCGTTCTCCTACGAGCAGTACTTC.

The table lists this clone with a count of one. The chain employs TRBV10-2 and TRBJ2-1; possible D gene TRBD2, 5 bases. Trimming pared 7 bases from V and 10 bases from J, leaving 14 bases between. Germline V gene data show CDR1 as WSHSY and CDR2 as SAAADI. The CDR3 is 12 residues long. The CDR3 protein is CASTSSPFEQFF. The CDR3 DNA reads as TGCGCCAGCACCTCTAGCCCCTTCGAGCAGTTCTTC.

This clone showed up just a few times. The rearrangement joins TRBV7-3 to TRBJ2-6; D may be TRBD1 or TRBD2 (6 bases each). Germline V lookup: CDR1 SGHTA, CDR2 FQGTGA. CDR3 length: 18 amino acids. The V and J ends lost 1 base and 0 bases respectively, with 13 bases between them. CDR3 loop: CASSLIGGSRSGANVLTF. CDR3 DNA sequence: TGTGCCAGCAGCTTAATAGGGGGGTCCCGCTCTGGGGCCAACGTCCTGACTTTC.

The V call is TRBV9, the J call TRBJ1-2; TRBD1 matches at 7 bases. The CDR3 consists of 16 residues. The V gene's germline CDR1 is SGDLS and CDR2 YYNGEE. V was pared by 2 bases and J by 7 bases, with 14 bases of the junction left unmatched. This CDR3 reads CASSVEFYRGDSGYTF. Here the CDR3 DNA reads TGTGCCAGCAGCGTCGAATTCTACAGGGGCGACTCTGGCTACACCTTC.

The sample holds a few counts of this clone. V is TRBV30 and J is TRBJ1-3; D is undetermined. V was pared by 3 bases and J by 0 bases, with 9 bases between. This CDR3 spans 14 amino acids. Germline V lookup: CDR1 GTSNPN, CDR2 SVGIG (reference sequence). The CDR3 sequence: CAWRFSFSGNTIYF. Written as DNA, the CDR3 is TGTGCCTGGAGGTTTAGCTTCTCTGGAAACACCATATATTTT.

J is TRBJ1-1 and V is TRBV7-9; 7 bases match TRBD1. The V segment lost 3 bases and the J segment 1 base; nucleotides outside the gene matches: 5. The CDR3 contains 15 residues. CDR1 is SEHNR and CDR2 is FQNEAQ in the germline V gene (reference sequence). The CDR3 region has the DNA TGTGCCAGCAGCTTGGGACAGCTGGAGAACACTGAAGCTTTCTTT. This gives the protein CASSLGQLENTEAFF.

The CDR3 region has the DNA TGTGCCTGGGGTGACAGTTGGGCCAAAAACATTCAGTACTTC. It encodes CAWGDSWAKNIQYF. V usage is TRBV30 and J usage is TRBJ2-4, with TRBD1 as a possible D gene (5 bases). Germline loops: CDR1 GTSNPN, CDR2 SVGIG (reference sequence). V lost 5 bases, J lost 1 base, and 12 bases lay in between. The CDR3 consists of 14 residues.

The V gene is TRBV3-1 (or the pseudogene TRBV3-2), the J gene TRBJ1-6; no clear D gene. Germline V lookup: CDR1 LGHDT, CDR2 YNNKEL (reference sequence). The CDR3 has 17 residues. The V and J ends lost 1 base and 4 bases respectively, with 14 bases between them. The CDR3, as DNA: TGTGCCAGCAGCCAAGTACACCGGCGGAGGTATAATTCACCCCTCCACTTT. Translation gives CASSQVHRRRYNSPLHF.

CDR3 amino acids: CASSQDFGTTLSSGNTIYF. CDR3 nucleotide sequence: TGTGCCAGCAGCCAAGATTTCGGGACAACTCTGAGCTCTGGAAACACCATATATTTT. The chain employs TRBV14 and TRBJ1-3, with D possibly TRBD1 on 6 matching bases. Trimming took off 0 bases at V and 0 bases at J, with 18 bases between the two ends. Germline V gene sequence: CDR1 SGHDN, CDR2 FVKESK. The CDR3 is made up of 19 amino acids. The entire variable domain, with the rest obtained from reference TRBV14 and TRBJ1-3, is as follows: EAGVTQFPSHSVIEKGQTVTLRCDPISGHDNLYWYRRVMGKEIKFLLHFVKESKQDESGMPNNRFLAERTGGTYSTLKVQPAELEDSGVYFCASSQDFGTTLSSGNTIYFGEGSWLTVV.

This clone has a single count. The V call is TRBV6-2 or TRBV6-3, the J call TRBJ1-5, with D hard to call. The CDR3 runs 17 residues. Germline values: CDR1 MNHEY, CDR2 SVGEGT. Trimming took 0 bases from V and 0 from J, leaving 12 bases between them. The CDR3 DNA reads as TGTGCCAGCAGTTACTCGAGTGTGACGGATAGCAATCAGCCCCAGCATTTT. Translation: CASSYSSVTDSNQPQHF.

The rearrangement uses TRBV27 and TRBJ2-1, with 8 bases matching TRBD2. Germline CDR1 MNHEY, CDR2 SMNVEV (reference sequence). Losses at the gene ends were 6 bases for V and 2 bases for J; bases not matched to a gene: 9. This CDR3 spans 16 amino acids. Written as DNA, the CDR3 is TGTGCCAGCAGGGTACACGGGACTAGTCCCTACAATGAGCAGTTCTTC. Translating it yields CASRVHGTSPYNEQFF.